The 4 T cell receptor beta chains presented below share a single source sample, sequenced in a study of cytomegalovirus exposure and HLA in healthy donors. The primer mix had 60 Vbeta and 13 Jbeta primers. The protocol was immunoSEQ multiplex PCR, while the TCRdb copy is restricted to in-frame clones and leaves out a portion. The sample has about 150,000 clones; 70% are singletons. Material: PBMCs. The receptors come from a woman in her sixties or seventies in good health and CMV-seropositive.

The chain's CDR3 is CASSLRGLTEAFF. The CDR3 coding sequence is TGCGCCAGCAGCTTGAGGGGGTTAACTGAAGCTTTCTTT. J is TRBJ1-1 and V is TRBV5-1; D possibly corresponds to TRBD1 (6 bases). Germline CDR1 is SGHRS and CDR2 is YFSETQ. The CDR3 has 13 amino acids. With 1 base removed from V and 5 bases from J, the gap between germline ends came to 9 bases.

The V call is TRBV7-9, the J call TRBJ1-2; D call uncertain. The CDR3 sequence is 14 residues long. V was trimmed by 1 base and J by 6 bases, leaving 12 bases between them. CDR1 is SEHNR, CDR2 FQNEAQ, per germline (reference sequence). This CDR3 reads CASSLDSLANGYTF. CDR3 in DNA: TGTGCCAGCAGCTTAGATTCCCTGGCAAATGGCTACACCTTC.

The chain has TRBV4-1 and TRBJ2-3; TRBD2 might be the D (5 bases). This CDR3 is built from 15 residues. Per germline, CDR1 MGHRA and CDR2 YSYEKL. Deletions cut 4 bases from V and 3 bases from J, with 14 bases between. The chain's CDR3 is CASSPPEEGTDTQYF. CDR3 nucleotide sequence: TGCGCCAGCAGCCCTCCGGAGGAAGGTACAGATACGCAGTATTTT.

The J gene is TRBJ1-5, the V gene TRBV4-2; no clear D gene. With 1 base removed from V and 0 bases from J, the gap between germline ends came to 7 bases. Germline V gives CDR1 LGHNA, CDR2 YNFKEQ. CDR3 length: 15 residues. The CDR3 region is CASSQAGYSNQPQHF. CDR3 in DNA: TGTGCCAGCAGCCAAGCCGGGTATAGCAATCAGCCCCAGCATTTT.